Shown below are 25 T cell receptor beta chains from a single sample sequenced in a study of T-cell reconstitution after alpha-beta-depleted transplantation in children. For TCRbeta, the library was prepared with unique molecular identifiers. One entry per CDR3 protein, called by TCRdb with MiXCR from the PCR reads. Here the sample spans around 200,000 distinct CDR3 sequences, about a sixth being singletons. The specimen comprised PBMCs, mostly from graft donor cells, sampled 360 days after TCRalphabeta/CD19-depleted stem cell transplant. The receptors were gathered from a male patient between 2 and 10 years old who had a stem cell transplant for acute lymphoblastic leukemia, so the T cells may come from the graft donor.

In its sample, this clonotype was seen once. J is TRBJ1-2 and V is TRBV29-1, with no clear D. Between the trimmed V and J ends, which lost 1 base and 8 bases, there was a span of 8 bases. The CDR3 loop spans 11 amino acids. The germline gives CDR1 SQVTM, CDR2 ANQGSEA. The CDR3 region is CSVEAWLGYTF. The CDR3 DNA reads TGCAGCGTTGAAGCATGGCTCGGCTACACCTTC. Variable domain in full (rest from reference TRBV29-1 and TRBJ1-2): SAVISQKPSRDICQRGTSLTIQCQVDSQVTMMFWYRQQPGQSLTLIATANQGSEATYESGFVIDKFPISRPNLTFSTLTVSNMSPEDSSIYLCSVEAWLGYTFGSGTRLTVV.

A few counts support this clonotype. This chain uses TRBV24-1 with TRBJ2-3, with D unresolved. Per the germline V gene, CDR1 is KGHDR and CDR2 is SFDVKD. The CDR3 loop spans 14 amino acids. The V end lost 4 bases, the J end lost 6 bases, and 13 bases lay between the germline ends. The CDR3 nucleotides are TGTGCCACCAGTGACCTCGTCTCTCCTGATACGCAGTATTTT. Translating gives CATSDLVSPDTQYF.

This clonotype has at least ten counts. V is TRBV27 and J is TRBJ2-2; D remains unclear. The germline V gene encodes CDR1 MNHEY and CDR2 SMNVEV (reference sequence). The CDR3 spans 16 residues. V was shortened by 6 bases and J by 0 bases, with 14 bases between the two germline ends. The CDR3 region is CASRLRVAANTGELFF. The CDR3 DNA follows: TGTGCCAGCAGACTCCGAGTGGCGGCGAACACCGGGGAGCTGTTTTTT.

This sequence joins TRBV11-1 and TRBJ1-1; 7 nucleotides align to TRBD1. The CDR3 is 14 residues long. Germline CDR1 reads SGHAT; CDR2 reads FQDESV (reference sequence). Trimming took 3 bases from V and 6 from J; bases not matched to a gene: 7. In nucleotides, the CDR3 is TGTGCCAGCAGCTTCGACAGGGCCGACTCTGAAGCTTTCTTT. This gives the protein CASSFDRADSEAFF.

This clonotype was counted only a few times. V and J are TRBV29-1 and TRBJ2-7; D unclear. CDR3 size: 13 residues. Germline V gene sequence: CDR1 SQVTM, CDR2 ANQGSEA. V lost 7 bases and J lost 5, with 18 bases in between. The CDR3 is CSAGTRSPDEQYF. CDR3 nucleotides: TGCAGCGCCGGTACCAGGTCCCCTGACGAGCAGTACTTC.

The chain carries TRBV21-1 and TRBJ1-2; the table's D gene call, TRBD1, was not cross checked with the DNA. TRBV21-1 is deemed a pseudogene. CDR3 size: 17 residues. The CDR3 DNA sequence: TGTGCCAGCAGCAACCGGGAACAGGGGACGTCTCGCTATGGCTACACCTTC. Translated, it gives CASSNREQGTSRYGYTF.

The chain has TRBV7-8 and TRBJ2-2; D call uncertain. This CDR3 spans 15 amino acids. Germline V gene data show CDR1 as SGHVS and CDR2 as FQNEAQ. Trimming shortened V by 2 bases and J by 2 bases, and 9 bases separated the two germline ends. CDR3 DNA: TGTGCCAGCAGCTTATGGCAGGAAAACACCGGGGAGCTGTTTTTT. Its translation: CASSLWQENTGELFF.

This chain connects TRBV6-2 or TRBV6-3 to TRBJ2-1, with D unresolved. V lost 1 base and J lost 9, with 7 bases in between. This CDR3 is built from 12 residues. Per the germline V gene, CDR1 is MNHEY and CDR2 is SVGEGT. The CDR3 region has the DNA TGTGCCAGCAGTTACTTTTGGGGTGAGCAGTTCTTC. This translates into CASSYFWGEQFF.

V and J are TRBV18 and TRBJ1-4; no clear D gene. Trimming removed 3 bases at V and 5 bases at J, with 13 bases between. This CDR3 comprises 15 residues. Germline CDR1 is KGHSH and CDR2 is LQKENI. The CDR3: CASSPHNIENEKLFF. The CDR3 DNA sequence: TGTGCCAGCTCACCTCACAATATCGAGAATGAAAAACTGTTTTTT.

The chain combines TRBV10-3 with TRBJ1-5; possibly TRBD1 for D (5 bases). CDR1 and CDR2 from the germline V gene are ENHRY and SYGVKD. V shed 4 bases and J shed 8 bases, with 15 bases lying between them. This CDR3 has 14 residues. The CDR3 reads CAISGGSAEEPQHF. The DNA for the CDR3 is TGTGCCATCAGTGGGGGGTCCGCCGAGGAGCCCCAGCATTTT.

This clonotype has only a few counts. The rearrangement joins TRBV25-1 to TRBJ2-1, with 8 bases fitting TRBD2. CDR1 is MGHDK and CDR2 is SYGVNS in the germline V gene. This CDR3 comprises 17 residues. With 2 bases clipped from V and 7 bases from J, the junction kept 13 bases outside the gene matches. The CDR3 DNA reads TGTGCCAGCAGTGAAAGGGAATGGCGGGGGGCGTGGAATGAGCAGTTCTTC. Its protein is CASSEREWRGAWNEQFF.

This sequence joins TRBV20-1 and TRBJ2-2; D is ambiguous. The V gene's germline CDR1 is DFQATT and CDR2 SNEGSKA (reference sequence). This CDR3 spans 13 amino acids. The CDR3 loop reads CSARQSDTGELFF. For the CDR3, the DNA is TGCAGCGCCAGGCAGAGCGACACCGGGGAGCTGTTTTTT.

The chain joins TRBV3-1 to TRBJ2-1; TRBD2 aligns across 10 bases. Trimming removed 2 bases from V and 6 bases from J; junction bases left unmatched: 1. Germline CDR1 and CDR2: LGHDT and YNNKEL (reference sequence). The CDR3 is 14 amino acids. This CDR3 is CASSQKRGGNEQFF. The CDR3 DNA is TGTGCCAGCAGCCAAAAGCGGGGGGGCAATGAGCAGTTCTTC.

This clonotype was detected a few times. The genes are TRBV10-3 and TRBJ2-3; TRBD2 agrees at 7 bases. V lost 3 bases to trimming and J lost 4 bases; unmatched junction nucleotides: 4. The CDR3 runs to 14 residues. The V gene's germline CDR1 is ENHRY and CDR2 SYGVKD. The CDR3 DNA reads TGTGCCATCAGTGACTATGCGGGGGCAGATACGCAGTATTTT. This codes for CAISDYAGADTQYF.

The J gene is TRBJ2-5, the V gene TRBV25-1, with 13 bases aligning to TRBD2. The V gene end was trimmed by 5 bases and the J gene end by 4 bases; junction bases not matched to a gene: 10. Per the germline V gene, CDR1 is MGHDK and CDR2 is SYGVNS. The CDR3 length is 17 residues. As DNA, the CDR3 is TGTGCCAGCAGTAGGGGGACTAGCGGGGACATGGGAGAGACCCAGTACTTC. Translated, it gives CASSRGTSGDMGETQYF.

The chain uses TRBV12-3 or TRBV12-4 and TRBJ2-7, with D tentatively TRBD1 or TRBD2 (5 bases each). The V gene lost 2 bases and the J gene lost 7 bases, with 12 bases spanning the gap. The CDR3 contains 13 residues. CDR3 coding DNA: TGTGCCAGCAGTTTATCCGGGTGGGGGGAGCAGTACTTC. Translating gives CASSLSGWGEQYF.

The V call is TRBV18, the J call TRBJ1-6; TRBD1 matches 8 bases. V shed 5 bases and J 8 bases; nucleotides not matched to a gene: 8. Germline CDR1 reads KGHSH; CDR2 reads LQKENI. The CDR3 runs to 15 residues. The CDR3 nucleotides read TGTGCCAGCTCATCAGCAGGGGGCGCGGATTCACCCCTCCACTTT. Amino acids: CASSSAGGADSPLHF.

The V and J genes are TRBV21-1 and TRBJ2-2; TRBD1, the D gene given by the table, was not confirmed from the DNA. TRBV21-1 is assigned pseudogene status. This CDR3 is built from 19 residues. The CDR3 coding sequence is TGTGCCAGCAGCCCCCCATCCCGGGACAGGCTCGCGAACACCGGGGAGCTGTTTTTT. As protein: CASSPPSRDRLANTGELFF.

The CDR3: CASSLGGQTGELFF. CDR3 bases: TGTGCCAGCAGTTTAGGGGGCCAGACCGGGGAGCTGTTTTTT. This chain connects TRBV28 to TRBJ2-2; TRBD1 might be the D (6 bases). V dropped 2 bases and J dropped 5 bases, with 9 bases sitting between them. The CDR3 is 14 residues long. Per germline, CDR1 MDHEN and CDR2 SYDVKM.

The chain combines TRBV20-1 with TRBJ1-1; D is unclear. Germline V gene sequence: CDR1 DFQATT, CDR2 SNEGSKA (reference sequence). The CDR3 runs to 14 residues. V was clipped by 1 base and J by 2 bases, with 11 bases between them. Here the CDR3 reads CSARAPEGNTEAFF. The CDR3 DNA is TGCAGTGCTAGAGCTCCCGAGGGAAACACTGAAGCTTTCTTT.

This clonotype was observed a few times. The V and J genes are TRBV12-3 or TRBV12-4 and TRBJ2-1, with TRBD2 matching over 7 bases. V gave up 3 bases and J gave up 6 bases; unmatched junction bases: 11. The CDR3 has 16 residues. The CDR3 loop is CASSFAPLTSRNEQFF. The CDR3 nucleotides are TGTGCCAGCAGTTTCGCCCCTCTGACTAGCCGCAATGAGCAGTTCTTC.

There are a few counts of this clonotype. V gene TRBV27 combines with J gene TRBJ1-4; 8 bases map to TRBD1. V lost 5 bases and J lost 8; bases outside the gene matches: 7. The CDR3 length is 14 residues. CDR1 is MNHEY and CDR2 is SMNVEV in the germline V gene (reference sequence). In nucleotides, the CDR3 is TGTGCCAGCAGTCCGGGACAGGACAGGGAAAAACTGTTTTTT. Translation gives CASSPGQDREKLFF.

J is TRBJ1-1 and V is TRBV5-8; a weak D match, TRBD1 (5 bases). The CDR3 spans 16 residues. V lost 0 bases, J lost 5 bases, and 17 bases lay in between. CDR1 is SGHTS, CDR2 YDEGEE, per germline. In DNA, the CDR3 is TGTGCCAGCAGCTTGGGGCAGGGTAGGATCGTTACTGAAGCTTTCTTT. Protein: CASSLGQGRIVTEAFF.

The rearrangement links TRBV18 to TRBJ2-1; TRBD2 aligns across 14 bases. Germline V gene data show CDR1 as KGHSH and CDR2 as LQKENI. The ends lost 3 bases at V and 8 bases at J; junction bases unmatched: 9. This CDR3 spans 17 amino acids. The CDR3 DNA reads as TGTGCCAGCTCACCTACGTCCGGGACTAGCGGGAGCGATGAGCAGTTCTTC. Translation gives CASSPTSGTSGSDEQFF. The full variable domain, in which reference TRBV18 and TRBJ2-1 provide the parts outside the CDR3, is NAGVMQNPRHLVRRRGQEARLRCSPMKGHSHVYWYRQLPEEGLKFMVYLQKENIIDESGMPKERFSAEFPKEGPSILRIQQVVRGDSAAYFCASSPTSGTSGSDEQFFGPGTRLTVL.

This clonotype was found a few times. One junction end disagrees with the germline gene, perhaps due to a read error. The V call is TRBV6-2 or TRBV6-3, the J call TRBJ2-1; D gene ambiguous. This CDR3 comprises 14 residues. Germline assignment: CDR1 MNHEY and CDR2 SVGEGT. In DNA form, the CDR3 reads TGTGCCAGCAGTCACTCGAGGTCCTACAATGAGCAGTTCTTC. Encoded protein: CASSHSRSYNEQFF.